This TCR beta chain was profiled in a study of cytotoxic CD8 clonotypes in ibrutinib-treated CLL. Study outcomes and limitations: Measured clonality at baseline was greater than in age-matched healthy donors and tracked with circulating CD8+ T-cell counts. Whereas clonality rose at ibrutinib response, it declined toward baseline at progression.

The germline gives CDR1 MRHNA, CDR2 SNTAGT. Trimming cost V 6 bases and J 3 bases, with 11 bases left between them. CDR3 length: 13 amino acids. As for this clone: Its antigen is currently unknown.

Target depth was 1 in 200,000 to 1 in 1 million T cells, about 10x per clonotype. The data were produced by immunoSEQ multiplex PCR, yet TCRdb's version contains in-frame clones alone and is incomplete. The sample holds around 30,000 clones, roughly 59% seen once. The sequence was obtained from a human donor with chronic lymphocytic leukemia. The chain recombines TRBV6-4 with TRBJ1-2; possibly TRBD1 for D (6 bases). This material consisted of PBMCs, taken before ibrutinib treatment. The CDR3 DNA follows: TGTGCCAGCAGACAACAGGGCCACTATGGCTACACCTTC. Translation gives CASRQQGHYGYTF.